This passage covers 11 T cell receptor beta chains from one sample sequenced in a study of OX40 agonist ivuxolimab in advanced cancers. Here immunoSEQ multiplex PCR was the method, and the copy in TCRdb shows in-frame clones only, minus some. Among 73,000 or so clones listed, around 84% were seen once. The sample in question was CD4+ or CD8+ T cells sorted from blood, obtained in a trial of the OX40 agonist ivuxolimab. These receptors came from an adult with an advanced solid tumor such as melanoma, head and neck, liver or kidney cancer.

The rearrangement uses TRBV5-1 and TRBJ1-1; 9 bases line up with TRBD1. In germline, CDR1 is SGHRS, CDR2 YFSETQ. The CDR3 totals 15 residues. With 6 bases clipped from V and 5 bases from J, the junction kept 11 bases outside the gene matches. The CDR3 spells CASTHGTGSGTEAFF. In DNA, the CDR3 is TGCGCCAGCACTCACGGGACAGGGTCCGGAACTGAAGCTTTCTTT.

Here the CDR3 reads CASSLRRTGDITSGNTIYF. Here the CDR3 DNA reads TGTGCCAGCAGCCTGCGAAGGACAGGAGATATCACCTCTGGAAACACCATATATTTT. This chain joins TRBV11-2 and TRBJ1-3, with 7 bases lining up with TRBD1. V dropped 5 bases and J dropped 0; count of bases not matched to a gene: 16. From germline, CDR1 is SGHAT and CDR2 FQNNGV. This CDR3 is built from 19 residues.

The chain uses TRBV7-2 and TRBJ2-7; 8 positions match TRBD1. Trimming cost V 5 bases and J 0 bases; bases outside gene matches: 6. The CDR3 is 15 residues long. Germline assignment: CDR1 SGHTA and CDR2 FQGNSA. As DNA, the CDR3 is TGTGCCAGCAGCCGCATCCAGGGGGCCTCCTACGAGCAGTACTTC. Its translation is CASSRIQGASYEQYF.

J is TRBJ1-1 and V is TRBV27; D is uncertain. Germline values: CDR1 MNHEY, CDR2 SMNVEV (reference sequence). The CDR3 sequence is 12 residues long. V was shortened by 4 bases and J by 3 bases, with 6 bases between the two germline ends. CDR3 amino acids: CASSSPYTEAFF. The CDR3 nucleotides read TGTGCCAGCAGTTCCCCATACACTGAAGCTTTCTTT.

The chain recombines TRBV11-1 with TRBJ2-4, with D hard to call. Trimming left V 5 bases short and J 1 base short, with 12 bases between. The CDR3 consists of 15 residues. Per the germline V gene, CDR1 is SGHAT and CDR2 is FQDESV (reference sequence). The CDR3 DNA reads TGTGCCAGCAGCAGACCATCCCGGGCCAAAAACATTCAGTACTTC. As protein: CASSRPSRAKNIQYF.

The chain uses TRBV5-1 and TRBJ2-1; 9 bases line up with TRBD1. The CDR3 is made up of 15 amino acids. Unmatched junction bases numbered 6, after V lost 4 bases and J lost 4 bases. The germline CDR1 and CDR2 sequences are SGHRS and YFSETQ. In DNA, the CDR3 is TGCGCCAGCAGCCGGACAGGGGAGGAGTACAATGAGCAGTTCTTC. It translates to CASSRTGEEYNEQFF.

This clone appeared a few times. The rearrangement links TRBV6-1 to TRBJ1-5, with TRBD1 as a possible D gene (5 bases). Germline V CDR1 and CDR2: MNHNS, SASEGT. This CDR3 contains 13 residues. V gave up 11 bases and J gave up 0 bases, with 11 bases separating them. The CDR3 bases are TGTGCCGGTAGACAGAATAGCAATCAGCCCCAGCATTTT. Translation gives CAGRQNSNQPQHF.

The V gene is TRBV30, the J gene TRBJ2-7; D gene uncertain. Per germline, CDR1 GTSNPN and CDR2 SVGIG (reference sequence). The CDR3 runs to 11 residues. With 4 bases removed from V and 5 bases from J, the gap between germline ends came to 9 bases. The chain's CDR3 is CAWTNPNEQYF. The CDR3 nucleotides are TGTGCCTGGACCAACCCTAACGAGCAGTACTTC.

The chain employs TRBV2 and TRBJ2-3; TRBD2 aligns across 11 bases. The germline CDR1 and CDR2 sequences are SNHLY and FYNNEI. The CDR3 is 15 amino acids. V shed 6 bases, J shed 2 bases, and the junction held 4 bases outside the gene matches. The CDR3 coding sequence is TGTGCCAGCAGCCCGGGACTAGCGGACACAGATACGCAGTATTTT. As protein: CASSPGLADTDTQYF. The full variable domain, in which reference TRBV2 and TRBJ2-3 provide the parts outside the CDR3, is EPEVTQTPSHQVTQMGQEVILRCVPISNHLYFYWYRQILGQKVEFLVSFYNNEISEKSEIFDDQFSVERPDGSNFTLKIRSTKLEDSAMYFCASSPGLADTDTQYFGPGTRLTVL.

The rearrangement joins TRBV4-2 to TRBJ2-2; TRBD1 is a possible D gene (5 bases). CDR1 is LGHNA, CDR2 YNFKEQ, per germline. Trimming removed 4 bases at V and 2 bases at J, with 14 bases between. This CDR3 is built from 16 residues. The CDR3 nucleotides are TGTGCCAGCAGCCGCCGACTGACAGTTAACACCGGGGAGCTGTTTTTT. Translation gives CASSRRLTVNTGELFF.

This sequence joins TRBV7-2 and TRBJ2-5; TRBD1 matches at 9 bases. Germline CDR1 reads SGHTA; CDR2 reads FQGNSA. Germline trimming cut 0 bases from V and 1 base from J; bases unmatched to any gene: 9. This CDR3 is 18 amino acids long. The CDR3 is CASSLAFLGQGFQETQYF. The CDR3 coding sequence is TGTGCCAGCAGCTTAGCTTTCCTGGGACAGGGATTCCAAGAGACCCAGTACTTC.